This T cell receptor (beta chain) was observed in a study of CD8+ T cells in alopecia areata. Study information: Patients in the treated group were given tofacitinib by mouth, 5 to 10 mg twice a day.

The CDR3 runs 11 residues. The V end was cut by 5 bases, the J end by 6 bases, with 11 bases between. Germline CDR1 reads DFQATT; CDR2 reads SNEGSKA (reference sequence). In each case, RNA was isolated and then reverse transcribed into cDNA as the sequencing template. The repertoire was sequenced with immunoSEQ multiplex PCR; TCRdb's copy has only in-frame clones and lacks some. The profile shows hundreds of thousands of clones, 67% of them singletons. The sequence derives from a human donor with alopecia areata. The chain couples TRBV20-1 to TRBJ2-7, with TRBD2 as a possible D gene (6 bases). Here the sequenced sample was CD4+ T cells sorted from blood, taken at week 0. Here the CDR3 DNA reads TGCAGTGCTCCGATGGGGGGCGAGCAGTACTTC. As protein: CSAPMGGEQYF.